Listed below are T cell receptor beta chains from one sample, sequenced in a study of blood T cell repertoires in COVID-19. Assay: immunoSEQ multiplex PCR; the TCRdb copy retains only in-frame clones and omits some. The sample consists of 70,000 to 90,000 clones, 65% to 90% of them appearing once. Source material: peripheral blood. These receptors were taken from a man at least 80 years old with COVID-19, enrolled during active disease. CDR3s include the opening cysteine and the closing phenylalanine or tryptophan. The D gene is left open where the match is weak.

v_call: TRBV5-5
j_call: TRBJ1-5
d_call: NA
cdr3_aa: CASSFTPTGNSNQPQHF
cdr3_nt: TGTGCCAGCAGCTTCACCCCTACAGGGAATAGCAATCAGCCCCAGCATTTT

v_call: TRBV6-4
j_call: TRBJ2-1
d_call: TRBD2
cdr3_aa: CASSPYGLAAYNEQFF
cdr3_nt: TGTGCCAGCAGCCCATATGGACTAGCGGCCTACAATGAGCAGTTCTTC

v_call: TRBV11-2
j_call: TRBJ1-1
d_call: NA
cdr3_aa: CASSFGPGEMNTEAFF
cdr3_nt: TGTGCCAGCAGCTTTGGGCCAGGGGAGATGAACACTGAAGCTTTCTTT

v_call: TRBV9
j_call: TRBJ1-6
d_call: NA
cdr3_aa: CASSFGGSGSPLHF
cdr3_nt: TGTGCCAGCAGCTTCGGGGGTTCAGGTTCACCCCTCCACTTT

v_call: TRBV9
j_call: TRBJ2-2
d_call: NA
cdr3_aa: CASSVVQSSGELFF
cdr3_nt: TGTGCCAGCAGCGTAGTGCAGTCGTCCGGGGAGCTGTTTTTT

v_call: TRBV3-1/TRBV3-2
j_call: TRBJ1-6
d_call: NA
cdr3_aa: CASSQDPGINSPLHF
cdr3_nt: TGTGCCAGCAGCCAAGATCCAGGAATAAATTCACCCCTCCACTTT

v_call: TRBV18
j_call: TRBJ2-7
d_call: TRBD1
cdr3_aa: CASSPGGQLSYEQYF
cdr3_nt: TGTGCCAGCTCACCTGGGGGACAGTTATCCTACGAGCAGTACTTC

v_call: TRBV5-1
j_call: TRBJ1-1
d_call: TRBD1
cdr3_aa: CASSPEGTGLITEAFF
cdr3_nt: TGCGCCAGCAGCCCGGAGGGGACAGGGCTTATCACTGAAGCTTTCTTT

v_call: TRBV19
j_call: TRBJ2-3
d_call: NA
cdr3_aa: CASSLTVVASVITDTQYF
cdr3_nt: TGTGCCAGTAGTCTCACCGTGGTGGCTAGCGTAATCACAGATACGCAGTATTTT

v_call: TRBV6-6
j_call: TRBJ2-2
d_call: NA
cdr3_aa: CASSTGFRNTGELFF
cdr3_nt: TGTGCCAGCAGTACAGGGTTCCGCAACACCGGGGAGCTGTTTTTT